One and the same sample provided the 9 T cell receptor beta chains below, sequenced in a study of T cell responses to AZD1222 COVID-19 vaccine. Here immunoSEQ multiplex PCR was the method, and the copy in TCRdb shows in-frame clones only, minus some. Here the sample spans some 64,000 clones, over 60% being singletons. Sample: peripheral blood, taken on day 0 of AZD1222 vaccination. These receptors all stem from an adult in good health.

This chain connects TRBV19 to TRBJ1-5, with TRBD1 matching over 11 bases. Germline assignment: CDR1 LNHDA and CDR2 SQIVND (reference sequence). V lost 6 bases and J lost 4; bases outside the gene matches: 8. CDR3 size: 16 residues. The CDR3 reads CASRDSGTGGNQPQHF. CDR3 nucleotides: TGTGCCAGTAGAGATTCCGGGACAGGGGGTAATCAGCCCCAGCATTTT.

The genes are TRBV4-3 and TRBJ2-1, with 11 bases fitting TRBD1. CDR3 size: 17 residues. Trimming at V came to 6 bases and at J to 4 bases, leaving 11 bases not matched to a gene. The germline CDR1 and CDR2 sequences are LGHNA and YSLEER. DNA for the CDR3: TGCGCCAGCAGTTATGATGGACAGGGGGCTAGGTACAATGAGCAGTTCTTC. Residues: CASSYDGQGARYNEQFF.

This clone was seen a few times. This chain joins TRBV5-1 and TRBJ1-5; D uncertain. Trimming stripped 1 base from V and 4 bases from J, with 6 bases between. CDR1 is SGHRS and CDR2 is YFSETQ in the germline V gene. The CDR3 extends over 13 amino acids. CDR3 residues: CASSLSTNQPQHF. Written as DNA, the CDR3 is TGCGCCAGCAGCTTGAGCACAAATCAGCCCCAGCATTTT. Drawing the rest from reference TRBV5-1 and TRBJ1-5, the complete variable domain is KAGVTQTPRYLIKTRGQQVTLSCSPISGHRSVSWYQQTPGQGLQFLFEYFSETQRNKGNFPGRFSGRQFSNSRSEMNVSTLELGDSALYLCASSLSTNQPQHFGDGTRLSIL.

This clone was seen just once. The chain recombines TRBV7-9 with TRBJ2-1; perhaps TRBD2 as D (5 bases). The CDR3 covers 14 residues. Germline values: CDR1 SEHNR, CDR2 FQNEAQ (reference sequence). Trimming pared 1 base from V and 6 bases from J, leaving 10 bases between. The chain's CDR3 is CASSLVTTSNEQFF. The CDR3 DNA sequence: TGTGCCAGCAGCTTAGTAACTACTAGCAATGAGCAGTTCTTC.

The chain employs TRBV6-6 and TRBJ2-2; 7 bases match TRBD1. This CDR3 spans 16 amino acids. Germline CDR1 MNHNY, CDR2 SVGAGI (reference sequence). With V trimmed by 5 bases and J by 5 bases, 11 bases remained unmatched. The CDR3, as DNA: TGTGCCAGCAGTGCCCAAGGGGGCGCTTCTACCGGGGAGCTGTTTTTT. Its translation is CASSAQGGASTGELFF.

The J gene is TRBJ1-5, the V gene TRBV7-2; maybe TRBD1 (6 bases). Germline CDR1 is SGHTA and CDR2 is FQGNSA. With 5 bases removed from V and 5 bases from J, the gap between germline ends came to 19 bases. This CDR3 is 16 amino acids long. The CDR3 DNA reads TGTGCCAGCAGCCCGAGTTGGGGGGGCGCGTATCAGCCCCAGCATTTT. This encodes CASSPSWGGAYQPQHF.

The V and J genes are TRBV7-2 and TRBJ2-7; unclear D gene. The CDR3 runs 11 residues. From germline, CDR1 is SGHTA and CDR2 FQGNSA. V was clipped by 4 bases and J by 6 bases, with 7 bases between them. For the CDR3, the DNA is TGTGCCAGCAGCTCCATACTCGAGCAGTACTTC. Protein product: CASSSILEQYF.

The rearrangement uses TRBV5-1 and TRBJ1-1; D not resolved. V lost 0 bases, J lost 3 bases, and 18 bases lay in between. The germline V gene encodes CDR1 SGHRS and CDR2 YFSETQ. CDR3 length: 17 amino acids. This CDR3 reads CASSLGGQSVGDTEAFF. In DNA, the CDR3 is TGCGCCAGCAGCTTGGGGGGTCAGAGCGTTGGGGACACTGAAGCTTTCTTT.

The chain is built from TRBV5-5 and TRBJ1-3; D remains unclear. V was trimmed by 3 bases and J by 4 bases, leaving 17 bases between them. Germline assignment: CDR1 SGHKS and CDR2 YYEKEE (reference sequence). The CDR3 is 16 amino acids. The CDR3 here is CASSSNIRSRGNTIYF. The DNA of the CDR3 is TGTGCCAGCAGCTCGAACATTAGGAGTAGGGGAAACACCATATATTTT.